This record covers a single T cell receptor (beta chain). This sample is drawn from a study of blood T cell repertoires in COVID-19. Germline V gene data show CDR1 as MNHEY and CDR2 as SMNVEV (reference sequence). V was pared by 8 bases and J by 4 bases, with 17 bases between. This CDR3 has 15 residues. The data were produced by immunoSEQ multiplex PCR, yet TCRdb's version contains in-frame clones alone and is incomplete. The table records hundreds of thousands of clones, roughly 89% of them present only once. This sequence originates from a woman in her thirties or forties with COVID-19, enrolled during active disease. This chain joins TRBV27 and TRBJ1-4, with D hard to call. The sequenced material came from peripheral blood. For the CDR3, the DNA is TGTGCCAGCCTGGTAGGAGGAAAAGATAATGAAAAACTGTTTTTT. It yields the protein CASLVGGKDNEKLFF.